The rows below give T cell receptor beta chains drawn from one sample of a study of PD-L1 blockade in urothelial cancer. Repertoires were generated with immunoSEQ multiplex PCR, while TCRdb's copy carries only in-frame clones and drops some. This repertoire shows more than 90,000 clones, around 78% found once; its top ten account for 8.4%. This sample comprised PBMCs, obtained around atezolizumab (anti-PD-L1) treatment. These receptors were obtained from a man aged 65-85 years with urothelial cancer. Both conserved end residues are part of each CDR3. The D gene is left open where the match is weak. Size tells how often a clone was seen (once, few, many) or the class of an expanded clone, and some rows leave it out.

CDR3 length	clone size	V gene	J gene	D gene	CDR3 protein	CDR3 DNA
16	-	TRBV5-6	TRBJ2-7	TRBD2	CASRSGTSGSRGEQYF	TGTGCCAGCAGATCCGGGACTAGCGGGAGTAGGGGCGAGCAGTACTTC
15	-	TRBV19	TRBJ2-1	TRBD2	CASSKGRERGHEQFF	TGTGCCAGTAGTAAGGGGCGGGAGAGGGGTCATGAGCAGTTCTTC
16	-	TRBV5-5	TRBJ1-6	-	CASSLVGSSYNSPLHF	TGTGCCAGCAGCTTGGTCGGGAGCTCCTATAATTCACCCCTCCACTTT
18	-	TRBV7-2	TRBJ2-3	TRBD2	CASSLEGLAGVSTDTQYF	TGTGCCAGCAGCTTAGAGGGACTAGCGGGTGTAAGCACAGATACGCAGTATTTT
15	-	TRBV15	TRBJ1-4	-	CATSRERITNEKLFF	TGTGCCACCAGCAGAGAGAGAATAACTAATGAAAAACTGTTTTTT
15	-	TRBV7-9	TRBJ1-1	-	CASSRLGGENAEAFF	TGTGCCAGCAGCCGACTGGGGGGGGAGAACGCTGAAGCTTTCTTT
15	-	TRBV6-1	TRBJ2-1	TRBD1	CASSEASGTGGGQFF	TGTGCCAGCAGTGAAGCGAGTGGGACAGGAGGCGGGCAGTTCTTC
13	-	TRBV29-1	TRBJ1-2	TRBD1	CSVDGGTGDGYTF	TGCAGCGTTGATGGCGGGACAGGGGATGGCTACACCTTC
15	-	TRBV29-1	TRBJ2-3	TRBD2	CSVEVAGGRADTQYF	TGCAGCGTTGAGGTAGCGGGAGGTAGGGCAGATACGCAGTATTTT
13	-	TRBV2	TRBJ2-1	TRBD2	CASSEGTSGSQFF	TGTGCCAGCAGTGAAGGGACTAGCGGCTCGCAGTTCTTC
12	-	TRBV11-3	TRBJ2-3	-	CASSPNTDTQYF	TGTGCCAGCAGCCCTAACACAGATACGCAGTATTTT
17	-	TRBV27	TRBJ2-2	TRBD2	CASSLRTSPANTGELFF	TGTGCCAGCAGTCTGAGGACTAGCCCCGCGAACACCGGGGAGCTGTTTTTT
13	-	TRBV5-1	TRBJ2-5	-	CASSLGQQGGQYF	TGCGCCAGCAGCTTGGGACAGCAAGGGGGCCAGTACTTC
16	-	TRBV2	TRBJ2-1	TRBD2	CASSGDGRALGNEQFF	TGTGCCAGCAGTGGGGACGGGAGGGCCCTCGGCAATGAGCAGTTCTTC
14	-	TRBV7-3	TRBJ2-3	-	CASSLSQGPDTQYF	TGTGCCAGCAGCTTAAGCCAGGGTCCAGATACGCAGTATTTT
16	-	TRBV19	TRBJ2-1	-	CASSPGLVGPYNEQFF	TGTGCCAGTAGCCCGGGGTTAGTCGGCCCATACAATGAGCAGTTCTTC
13	-	TRBV5-1	TRBJ1-1	TRBD1	CASSLQGTSEAFF	TGCGCCAGCAGCCTACAGGGGACCTCTGAAGCTTTCTTT
14	once	TRBV6-5	TRBJ1-5	-	CASSYSSGLKPQHF	TGTGCCAGCAGTTACTCGAGCGGGCTTAAGCCCCAGCATTTT
15	-	TRBV7-2	TRBJ2-2	TRBD2	CASSWLAGRSGELFF	TGTGCCAGCAGCTGGCTAGCGGGGAGGTCCGGGGAGCTGTTTTTT
16	-	TRBV19	TRBJ2-1	-	CASSIGAGTPYNEQFF	TGTGCCAGTAGTATTGGAGCTGGGACACCCTACAATGAGCAGTTCTTC
13	-	TRBV10-1	TRBJ2-5	-	CASSQQVQETQYF	TGCGCCAGCAGTCAACAGGTCCAAGAGACCCAGTACTTC
17	-	TRBV6-1	TRBJ2-3	TRBD2	CASSEALASGGKDTQYF	TGTGCCAGCAGTGAAGCGCTTGCTAGCGGGGGGAAGGATACGCAGTATTTT
15	-	TRBV28	TRBJ2-1	-	CASSLSVQYYNEQFF	TGTGCCAGCAGTTTATCGGTACAGTACTACAATGAGCAGTTCTTC
12	-	TRBV7-9	TRBJ2-7	-	CASSNLRGEQYF	TGTGCCAGCAGCAACCTCCGAGGCGAGCAGTACTTC
16	-	TRBV4-2	TRBJ2-1	TRBD1	CASSQEAGGFYNEQFF	TGTGCCAGCAGCCAAGAAGCAGGGGGATTCTACAATGAGCAGTTCTTC
15	-	TRBV5-1	TRBJ1-1	-	CASSPDTLVNTEAFF	TGCGCCAGCAGCCCGGACACCTTGGTGAACACTGAAGCTTTCTTT
15	-	TRBV2	TRBJ2-2	TRBD1	CASSRDRGHTGELFF	TGTGCCAGCAGTCGGGACAGGGGACACACCGGGGAGCTGTTTTTT
15	-	TRBV9	TRBJ2-2	-	CASSPREPNTGELFF	TGTGCCAGCAGCCCCCGTGAGCCGAACACCGGGGAGCTGTTTTTT
16	few	TRBV11-1	TRBJ2-2	-	CASSSQGGSNTGELFF	TGTGCCAGCAGCTCACAGGGAGGGTCGAACACCGGGGAGCTGTTTTTT
16	-	TRBV19	TRBJ2-7	-	CASSIDLRGESYEQYF	TGTGCCAGTAGTATAGATCTGCGGGGAGAGTCCTACGAGCAGTACTTC
15	once	TRBV6-1	TRBJ2-1	-	CASSPGLTTYNEQFF	TGTGCCAGCAGCCCGGGACTGACTACCTACAATGAGCAGTTCTTC
14	-	TRBV10-3	TRBJ1-3	-	CAITKQVSGNTIYF	TGTGCCATCACCAAACAAGTTTCTGGAAACACCATATATTTT
13	-	TRBV6-1	TRBJ1-5	-	CASSERRLQPQHF	TGTGCCAGCAGTGAAAGGAGGCTCCAGCCCCAGCATTTT
14	-	TRBV6-5	TRBJ2-2	-	CASSFRAFTGELFF	TGTGCCAGCAGTTTCAGGGCTTTCACCGGGGAGCTGTTTTTT
16	-	TRBV11-3	TRBJ1-3	-	CASSPPGILAGNTIYF	TGTGCCAGCAGCCCCCCGGGGATCCTGGCTGGAAACACCATATATTTT
15	-	TRBV4-1	TRBJ1-4	-	CASSQEVGWAEKLFF	TGCGCCAGCAGCCAAGAGGTGGGTTGGGCTGAAAAACTGTTTTTT
13	-	TRBV19	TRBJ2-7	TRBD1	CASRNQQGYEQYF	TGTGCCAGTAGAAACCAACAGGGGTACGAGCAGTACTTC
15	few	TRBV19	TRBJ2-2	TRBD2	CASTPRGAGAGELFF	TGTGCCAGTACCCCGCGGGGGGCGGGCGCCGGGGAGCTGTTTTTT
15	-	TRBV6-6	TRBJ2-5	TRBD1	CASSLGQGAQETQYF	TGTGCCAGCAGTCTAGGACAGGGGGCTCAAGAGACCCAGTACTTC
14	once	TRBV19	TRBJ1-3	-	CASSPRGGGNTIYF	TGTGCCAGTAGCCCGAGAGGAGGCGGAAACACCATATATTTT
11	-	TRBV7-9	TRBJ1-5	-	CASSLNGPQHF	TGTGCCAGCAGCTTAAATGGGCCTCAGCATTTT
15	-	TRBV2	TRBJ2-3	TRBD2	CASTPVAGGADTQYF	TGTGCCAGCACCCCAGTAGCGGGGGGGGCAGATACGCAGTATTTT
15	-	TRBV7-9	TRBJ2-7	TRBD2	CASSPGVAGGYEQYF	TGTGCCAGCAGCCCAGGGGTAGCGGGAGGCTACGAGCAGTACTTC
15	-	TRBV6-5	TRBJ2-5	TRBD1	CASSYLGDSQETQYF	TGTGCCAGCAGTTACTTGGGGGACAGCCAAGAGACCCAGTACTTC
17	-	TRBV21-1	TRBJ2-2	-	CASSKAETSGFAGELFF	TGTGCCAGCAGCAAAGCGGAGACTAGCGGGTTCGCCGGGGAGCTGTTTTTT
16	-	TRBV18	TRBJ2-7	TRBD1	CASSLSEGQGGNEQYF	TGTGCCAGCTCACTTTCCGAGGGACAGGGAGGGAACGAGCAGTACTTC
16	-	TRBV9	TRBJ2-1	TRBD2	CASSVNSGGAGYEQFF	TGTGCCAGCAGCGTAAATAGCGGGGGGGCTGGGTATGAGCAGTTCTTC
15	-	TRBV5-1	TRBJ1-2	TRBD1	CASSEGQGAFGGYTF	TGCGCCAGCAGCGAAGGACAGGGAGCATTTGGTGGCTACACCTTC
16	-	TRBV7-2	TRBJ2-3	TRBD2	CASSARRTSGADTQYF	TGTGCCAGCAGCGCCCGCCGGACTAGCGGGGCAGATACGCAGTATTTT
13	-	TRBV6-1	TRBJ1-1	TRBD1	CASSVTGGTEAFF	TGTGCCAGCAGTGTGACAGGGGGGACTGAAGCTTTCTTT
16	few	TRBV27	TRBJ2-7	TRBD1	CASSLSYQTGVHEQYF	TGTGCCAGCAGTTTATCGTACCAGACAGGGGTACACGAGCAGTACTTC